The sequence of this T cell receptor (beta chain) was determined in a study of T cells in tumors after PD-1 blockade. As for the study in general: A subset received ongoing vismodegib 150 mg daily alongside anti-PD-1 therapy. Mean per blood sample: some 120,000 templates (about 24,000-260,000), approximately 37,000 unique clonotypes.

Clones were sequenced by immunoSEQ multiplex PCR, and TCRdb holds only the in-frame ones, with some missing. The sample yields about 25,000 clones, roughly 80% seen once. Tumor or blood genomic DNA was sequenced, with inputs of about 550 ng to 6,500 ng. Trimming shortened V by 0 bases and J by 1 base, and 7 bases separated the two germline ends. This CDR3 region has 14 residues. From germline, CDR1 is LNHNV and CDR2 YYDKDF (reference sequence). The J gene is TRBJ2-7, the V gene TRBV15; D is undetermined. The sequencing used PBMCs, collected after anti-PD-1 treatment. The sequence was collected from a human donor with basal cell carcinoma. The CDR3 nucleotides read TGTGCCACCAGCAGAGATTTGGGTTCCTACGAGCAGTACTTC. This codes for CATSRDLGSYEQYF. The whole variable domain, filled in from reference TRBV15 and TRBJ2-7, reads DAMVIQNPRYQVTQFGKPVTLSCSQTLNHNVMYWYQQKSSQAPKLLFHYYDKDFNNEADTPDNFQSRRPNTSFCFLDIRSPGLGDTAMYLCATSRDLGSYEQYFGPGTRLTVT.